This T cell receptor (beta chain) appears in the sequencing data of a study of T cells in Graves' hyperthyroidism and ophthalmopathy. The CDR3 runs to 14 residues. Per the germline V gene, CDR1 is SGHVS and CDR2 is FQNEAQ. Germline trimming cut 5 bases from V and 3 bases from J; bases unmatched to any gene: 6. RNA transcripts provided the source from which TCR beta CDR3 regions were amplified. HTBI primers were used for first-round RT-PCR of the TCR CDR3. TCRdb reprocessed the multiplex PCR reads with MiXCR, giving one entry per CDR3 protein. The data contain about 840,000 distinct CDR3 sequences, roughly 37% of them singletons.

The sequenced sample was blood. The chain links TRBV7-8 to TRBJ2-5; 7 bases are a match to TRBD1. The sequence derives from a man aged 18 to 30 with Graves' hyperthyroidism. The CDR3 loop reads CASSTGQSEETQYF. CDR3 DNA: TGTGCCAGCAGCACGGGACAGTCCGAAGAGACCCAGTACTTC.